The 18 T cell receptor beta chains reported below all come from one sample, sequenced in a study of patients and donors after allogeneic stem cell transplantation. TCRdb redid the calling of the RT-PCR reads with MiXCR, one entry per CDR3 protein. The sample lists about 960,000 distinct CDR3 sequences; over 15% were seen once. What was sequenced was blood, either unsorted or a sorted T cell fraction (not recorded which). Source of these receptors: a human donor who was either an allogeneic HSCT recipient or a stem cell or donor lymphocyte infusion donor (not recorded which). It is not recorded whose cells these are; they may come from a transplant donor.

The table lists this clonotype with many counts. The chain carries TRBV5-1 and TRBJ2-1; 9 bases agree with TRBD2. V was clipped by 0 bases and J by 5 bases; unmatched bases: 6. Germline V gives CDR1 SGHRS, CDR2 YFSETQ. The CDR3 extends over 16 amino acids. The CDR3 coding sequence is TGCGCCAGCAGCTTGGCCGTAGCGGGAGCGAACAATGAGCAGTTCTTC. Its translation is CASSLAVAGANNEQFF.

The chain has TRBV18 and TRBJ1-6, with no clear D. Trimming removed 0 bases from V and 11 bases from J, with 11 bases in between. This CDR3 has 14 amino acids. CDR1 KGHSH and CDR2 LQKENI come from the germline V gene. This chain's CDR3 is CASSPPSVQAPLHF. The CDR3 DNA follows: TGTGCCAGCTCACCACCGTCGGTGCAGGCACCCCTCCACTTT.

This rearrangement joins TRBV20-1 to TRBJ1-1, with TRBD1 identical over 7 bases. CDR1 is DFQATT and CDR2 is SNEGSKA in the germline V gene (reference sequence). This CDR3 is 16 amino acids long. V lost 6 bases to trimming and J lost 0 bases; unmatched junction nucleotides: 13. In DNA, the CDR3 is TGCAGTGCGCAAAAGGGGGCACCGCCTATGAACACTGAAGCTTTCTTT. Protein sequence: CSAQKGAPPMNTEAFF.

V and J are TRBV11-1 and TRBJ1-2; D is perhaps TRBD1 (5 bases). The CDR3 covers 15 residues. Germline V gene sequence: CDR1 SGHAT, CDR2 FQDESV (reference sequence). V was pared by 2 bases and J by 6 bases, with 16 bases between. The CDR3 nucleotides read TGTGCCAGCAGCTTATCAAGTACCGGGGGTGATGGCTACACCTTC. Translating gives CASSLSSTGGDGYTF.

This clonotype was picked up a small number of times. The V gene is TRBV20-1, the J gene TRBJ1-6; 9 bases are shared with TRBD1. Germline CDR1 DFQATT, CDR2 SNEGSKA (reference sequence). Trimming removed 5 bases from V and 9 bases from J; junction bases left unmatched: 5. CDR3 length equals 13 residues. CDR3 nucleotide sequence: TGCAGTGCTTTCGACAGGGGGGGTTCACCCCTCCACTTT. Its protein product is CSAFDRGGSPLHF.

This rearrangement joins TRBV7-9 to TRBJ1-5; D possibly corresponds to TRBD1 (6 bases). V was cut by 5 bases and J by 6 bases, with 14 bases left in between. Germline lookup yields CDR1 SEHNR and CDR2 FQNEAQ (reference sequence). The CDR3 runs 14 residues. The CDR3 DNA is TGTGCCAGCAGCCGCGCGGGGGCGGCTCAGCCCCAGCATTTT. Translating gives CASSRAGAAQPQHF.

Here the CDR3 reads CASMGVARHF. In nucleotides, the CDR3 is TGTGCCAGCATGGGCGTGGCCCGGCATTTT. The chain joins TRBV12-3 or TRBV12-4 to TRBJ1-5; D is unclear. The CDR3 is made up of 10 amino acids. Deletions cut 7 bases from V and 15 bases from J, with 13 bases between.

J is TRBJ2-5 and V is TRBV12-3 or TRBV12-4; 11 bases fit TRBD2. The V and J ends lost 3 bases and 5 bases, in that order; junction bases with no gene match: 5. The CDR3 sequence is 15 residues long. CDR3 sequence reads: CASSLLAGGHETQYF. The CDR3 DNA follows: TGTGCCAGCAGTTTGCTAGCGGGAGGACACGAGACCCAGTACTTC.

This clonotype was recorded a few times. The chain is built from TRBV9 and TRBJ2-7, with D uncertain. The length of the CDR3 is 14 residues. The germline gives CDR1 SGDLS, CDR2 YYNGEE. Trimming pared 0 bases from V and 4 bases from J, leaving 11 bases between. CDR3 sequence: CASSVAWGRYEQYF. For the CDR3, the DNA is TGTGCCAGCAGCGTAGCTTGGGGAAGGTACGAGCAGTACTTC.

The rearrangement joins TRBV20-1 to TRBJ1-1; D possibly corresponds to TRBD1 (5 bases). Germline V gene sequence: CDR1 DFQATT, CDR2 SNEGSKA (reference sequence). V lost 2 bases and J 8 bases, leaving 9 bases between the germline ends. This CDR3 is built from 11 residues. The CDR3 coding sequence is TGCAGTGCTAGAAAAGGGACGGAAGCTTTCTTT. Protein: CSARKGTEAFF.

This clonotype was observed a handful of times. The CDR3 nucleotides are TGTGCCAGCAGCAAAGTAACGGGGCAGTCGTACGAGCAGTACTTC. As protein: CASSKVTGQSYEQYF. The chain uses TRBV21-1 and TRBJ2-7; the tabulated D call, TRBD1, remains unverified against the DNA. TRBV21-1 counts as a pseudogene. The CDR3 contains 15 residues.

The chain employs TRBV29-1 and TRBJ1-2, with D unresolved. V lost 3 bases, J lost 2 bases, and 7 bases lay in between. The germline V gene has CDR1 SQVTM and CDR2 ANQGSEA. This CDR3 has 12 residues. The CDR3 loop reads CSVDRSNYGYTF. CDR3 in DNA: TGCAGCGTTGATCGAAGCAACTATGGCTACACCTTC.

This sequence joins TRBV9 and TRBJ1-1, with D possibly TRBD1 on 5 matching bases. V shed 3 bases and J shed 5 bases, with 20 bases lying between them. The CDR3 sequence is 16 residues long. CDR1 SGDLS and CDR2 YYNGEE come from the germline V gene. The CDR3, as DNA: TGTGCCAGCAGCGGACCGGGGCCCTGGGCGGAGACTGAAGCTTTCTTT. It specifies CASSGPGPWAETEAFF.

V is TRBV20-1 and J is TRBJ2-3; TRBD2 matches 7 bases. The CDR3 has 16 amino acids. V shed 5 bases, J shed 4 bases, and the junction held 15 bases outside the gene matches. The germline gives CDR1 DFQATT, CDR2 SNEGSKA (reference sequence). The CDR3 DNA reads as TGCAGTGCTCCGCCCGGAGGGCGGGGGTGGGCAGATACGCAGTATTTT. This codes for CSAPPGGRGWADTQYF.

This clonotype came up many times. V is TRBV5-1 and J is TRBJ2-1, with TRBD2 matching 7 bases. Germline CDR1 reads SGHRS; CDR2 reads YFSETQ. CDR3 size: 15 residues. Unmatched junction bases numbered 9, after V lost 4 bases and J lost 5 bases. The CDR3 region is CASSGGLPRNNEQFF. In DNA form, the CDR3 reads TGCGCCAGCAGCGGGGGACTACCCAGGAACAATGAGCAGTTCTTC. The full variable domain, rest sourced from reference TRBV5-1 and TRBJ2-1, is KAGVTQTPRYLIKTRGQQVTLSCSPISGHRSVSWYQQTPGQGLQFLFEYFSETQRNKGNFPGRFSGRQFSNSRSEMNVSTLELGDSALYLCASSGGLPRNNEQFFGPGTRLTVL.

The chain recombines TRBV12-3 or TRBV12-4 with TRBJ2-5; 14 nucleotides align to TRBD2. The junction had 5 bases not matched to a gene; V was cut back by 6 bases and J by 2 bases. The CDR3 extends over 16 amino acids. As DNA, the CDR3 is TGTGCCAGCAGCCAAGGGACTAGCGGGGGTCAAGAGACCCAGTACTTC. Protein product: CASSQGTSGGQETQYF.

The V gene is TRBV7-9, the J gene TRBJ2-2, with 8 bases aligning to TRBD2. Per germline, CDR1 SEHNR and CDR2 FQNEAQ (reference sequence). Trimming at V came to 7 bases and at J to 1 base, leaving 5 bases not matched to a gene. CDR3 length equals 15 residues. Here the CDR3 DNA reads TGTGCCAGCATCCTGAGCGGGGGGAACACCGGGGAGCTGTTTTTT. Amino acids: CASILSGGNTGELFF.

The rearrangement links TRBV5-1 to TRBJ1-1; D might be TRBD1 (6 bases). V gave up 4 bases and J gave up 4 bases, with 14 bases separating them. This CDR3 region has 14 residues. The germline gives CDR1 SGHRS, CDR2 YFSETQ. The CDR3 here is CASSRGRARTEAFF. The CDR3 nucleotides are TGCGCCAGCAGCCGGGGGCGGGCCCGCACTGAAGCTTTCTTT.